The 6 T cell receptor beta chains listed next were all sequenced from one sample in a study of blood T cell repertoires in COVID-19. The method was immunoSEQ multiplex PCR; TCRdb's version includes in-frame clones alone and lacks a portion of them. The repertoire holds tens of thousands of clones, with around 82% as singletons. The sequenced sample consisted of peripheral blood. These receptors were obtained from a human donor in a cohort sampled during active COVID-19.

This clone was seen just once. The gene calls are TRBV4-1 and TRBJ1-2; 10 bases map to TRBD1. The J segment lost 4 bases and the V segment lost 4 bases, leaving 3 bases of the junction unmatched. This CDR3 is 14 amino acids long. In germline, CDR1 is MGHRA, CDR2 YSYEKL. The DNA of the CDR3 is TGCGCCAGCAGCCTGACAGGGGGCAGCTATGGCTACACCTTC. It encodes CASSLTGGSYGYTF.

This clone occurred a few times. This chain links TRBV2 with TRBJ1-2, with 8 bases aligning to TRBD1. CDR1 is SNHLY, CDR2 FYNNEI, per germline. Trimming took 9 bases from V and 7 from J; bases not matched to a gene: 13. The CDR3 sequence is 14 residues long. The CDR3 loop reads CARLSVQGAVGYTF. The CDR3 bases are TGTGCCAGGCTAAGTGTTCAGGGGGCGGTTGGCTACACCTTC.

The chain carries TRBV6-4 and TRBJ2-3; 12 nucleotides match TRBD2. This CDR3 is built from 15 residues. Germline CDR1 MRHNA, CDR2 SNTAGT. J lost 6 bases, V lost 6 bases, and 7 bases had no gene match. The CDR3 nucleotides are TGTGCCAGCAGCCCACTAGCGGGAGGACTTGATACGCAGTATTTT. This gives the protein CASSPLAGGLDTQYF.

The chain has TRBV30 and TRBJ1-2; the D is unclear. Trimming shortened V by 2 bases and J by 4 bases, and 8 bases separated the two germline ends. This CDR3 region has 12 residues. The germline gives CDR1 GTSNPN, CDR2 SVGIG (reference sequence). The CDR3 DNA sequence: TGTGCCTGGAGTCCTGGACTCTATGGCTACACCTTC. This encodes CAWSPGLYGYTF.

The chain links TRBV6-4 to TRBJ2-5; D possibly corresponds to TRBD2 (7 bases). This CDR3 is 13 amino acids long. V dropped 5 bases and J dropped 5 bases, with 12 bases sitting between them. The germline V gene encodes CDR1 MRHNA and CDR2 SNTAGT. The CDR3 DNA sequence: TGTGCCAGCAGTCGGGGGGCGGGGGAGACCCAGTACTTC. This translates into CASSRGAGETQYF.

The chain links TRBV7-2 to TRBJ2-7, with 7 positions matching TRBD2. The CDR3 loop spans 14 amino acids. Germline V gene sequence: CDR1 SGHTA, CDR2 FQGNSA. V dropped 7 bases and J dropped 7; count of bases not matched to a gene: 13. In DNA form, the CDR3 reads TGTGCCAGCACTGGGAGCGGGGCCTCGAGAGAGCAGTACTTC. Residues: CASTGSGASREQYF.